Given below is one TCR beta chain in context. Its target is not known. This was a deep-level run. It was roughly 200 ng DNA, about 30,000 T cell genomes, that sorted-subset replicate PCRs used. Data came from immunoSEQ multiplex PCR; TCRdb stores just in-frame clones and leaves some out. The sample holds about 2.1 million clones, 93% seen once. The V end lost 3 bases, the J end lost 9 bases, and 12 bases lay between the germline ends. CDR3 length: 13 amino acids. CDR1 and CDR2 from the germline V gene are LNHNV and YYDKDF (reference sequence). Naive CD8 cells, CD45RO-negative and positively selected for CCR7, excluded terminally differentiated effector memory CD45RA+ cells. The sample comes from a study of shared clonotypes between healthy human individuals. Overall study results and limits: Donor clonotype sharing was expected to depend on sequencing depth.

The V gene is TRBV15, the J gene TRBJ1-5; D is unclear. The TCR was taken from a man in his late teens or twenties in good health. Some clones in this sample may be carry-over from other donors' samples. Sample: naive CD8+ T cells from PBMCs. Here the CDR3 DNA reads TGTGCCACCAGCAGGGCGGGAAACGGGCCCCAGCATTTT. Translating gives CATSRAGNGPQHF.